Below, 23 T cell receptor beta chains from the same sample are listed, as sequenced in a study of vaccination and CD4 T cells after COVID-19. The treatment was: approximately nine-day PBMC culture with coronavirus spike peptide pools or control peptides (ViraFEST assay). Their target antigens are unknown. Cultured CD4+ T cell DNA was sequenced using the Oncomine TCR Beta short-read assay. TCRdb ran MiXCR on the PCR reads and lists one entry per CDR3 protein. This table holds approximately 15,000 distinct CDR3 sequences, roughly 28% found once. Sequenced material: cultured CD4+ T cells from blood. The receptors stem from a human donor with COVID-19.

V gene TRBV10-3 combines with J gene TRBJ2-5; D unresolved. Germline values: CDR1 ENHRY, CDR2 SYGVKD. The CDR3 runs 14 residues. V was trimmed by 5 bases and J by 2 bases, leaving 12 bases between them. CDR3 protein: CAISLMAQQETQYF. CDR3 in DNA: TGTGCCATCAGTTTAATGGCTCAGCAAGAGACCCAGTACTTC.

The CDR3 sequence: CASSRATGTQYF. CDR3 nucleotides: TGTGCCAGTAGTCGGGCCACGGGGACCCAGTACTTC. The chain is built from TRBV19 and TRBJ2-5, with no clear D. CDR1 and CDR2 from the germline V gene are LNHDA and SQIVND (reference sequence). Trimming cost V 5 bases and J 7 bases, with 11 bases left between them. This CDR3 is 12 amino acids long.

This clonotype was observed a handful of times. The chain couples TRBV15 to TRBJ1-1, with D possibly being TRBD1 (5 bases). This CDR3 contains 13 residues. V dropped 0 bases and J dropped 8 bases, with 10 bases sitting between them. CDR1 and CDR2 (germline): LNHNV, YYDKDF (reference sequence). The CDR3 region is CATSRDRSGEAFF. The CDR3 DNA reads as TGTGCCACCAGCAGAGATAGGTCAGGGGAAGCTTTCTTT.

The chain uses TRBV5-4 and TRBJ2-4, with TRBD2 as a possible D gene (7 bases). This CDR3 is 14 amino acids long. Germline CDR1 is SGHNT and CDR2 is YYREEE (reference sequence). Trimming cost V 7 bases and J 6 bases, with 17 bases left between them. The CDR3 region is CASHDGGRVNIQYF. As DNA, the CDR3 is TGTGCCAGCCACGACGGGGGGCGGGTAAACATTCAGTACTTC.

This clonotype was found a few times. This chain uses TRBV14 with TRBJ1-2; D not resolved. The CDR3 loop spans 13 amino acids. V was pared by 3 bases and J by 8 bases, with 13 bases between. From germline, CDR1 is SGHDN and CDR2 FVKESK. DNA for the CDR3: TGTGCCAGCAGCCACCCAGGTGTGACGGGCTACACCTTC. Translation: CASSHPGVTGYTF.

This clonotype was seen only a few times. This chain connects TRBV6-2 or TRBV6-3 to TRBJ1-5; no reliable D call. CDR1 MNHEY and CDR2 SVGEGT come from the germline V gene. This CDR3 is built from 14 residues. Trimming pared 6 bases from V and 7 bases from J, leaving 16 bases between. CDR3 DNA sequence: TGTGCCAGCAGCCTAAACCCAAGGAGCCAGCCCCAGCATTTT. This gives the protein CASSLNPRSQPQHF.

This clonotype was seen a handful of times. The chain combines TRBV29-1 with TRBJ1-2; 8 bases match TRBD1. Germline CDR1 reads SQVTM; CDR2 reads ANQGSEA. With 1 base clipped from V and 7 bases from J, the junction kept 5 bases outside the gene matches. The CDR3 extends over 13 amino acids. As DNA, the CDR3 is TGCAGCGTTGAAGGTCAGGGGGCTGGTGGCTACACCTTC. Its translation: CSVEGQGAGGYTF.

This chain uses TRBV20-1 with TRBJ1-2; no reliable D call. Germline CDR1 and CDR2: DFQATT and SNEGSKA (reference sequence). This CDR3 is built from 13 residues. V was pared by 5 bases and J by 8 bases, with 18 bases between. The CDR3, as DNA: TGCAGTGCTGTGAACGGGGAGCGCATGGGCTACACCTTC. Its translation: CSAVNGERMGYTF.

The CDR3 nucleotides read TGCAGTGCTTCTCCCCCTGGGACAGCTGAAGCTTTCTTT. Its translation: CSASPPGTAEAFF. The chain is built from TRBV20-1 and TRBJ1-1, with TRBD1 matching 7 bases. The CDR3 consists of 13 residues. Germline V lookup: CDR1 DFQATT, CDR2 SNEGSKA (reference sequence). J lost 6 bases, V lost 5 bases, and 9 bases had no gene match.

The rearrangement links TRBV19 to TRBJ2-6, with D perhaps matching TRBD2 (5 bases). Between the trimmed V and J ends, which lost 3 bases and 0 bases, there was a span of 12 bases. CDR1 is LNHDA, CDR2 SQIVND, per germline (reference sequence). This CDR3 comprises 17 residues. The CDR3 spells CASSIWAGYSGANVLTF. CDR3 DNA sequence: TGTGCCAGTAGTATCTGGGCGGGCTACTCTGGGGCCAACGTCCTGACTTTC.

The V gene is TRBV19, the J gene TRBJ2-7, with 14 bases that match TRBD2. The CDR3 loop spans 15 amino acids. The junction had 3 bases not matched to a gene; V was cut back by 3 bases and J by 5 bases. Germline lookup yields CDR1 LNHDA and CDR2 SQIVND (reference sequence). CDR3: CASSMTSGGADEQYF. In DNA, the CDR3 is TGTGCCAGTAGTATGACTAGCGGGGGGGCGGACGAGCAGTACTTC.

V usage is TRBV10-3 and J usage is TRBJ2-5; tentative D call: TRBD1 (6 bases). Trimming left V 11 bases short and J 5 bases short, with 18 bases between. Germline values: CDR1 ENHRY, CDR2 SYGVKD. The CDR3 consists of 13 residues. DNA for the CDR3: TGTGCCGGACAGACAGCTCTCCGGGAGACCCAGTACTTC. Its translation: CAGQTALRETQYF.

The chain combines TRBV7-2 with TRBJ2-5; 9 bases map to TRBD2. There are 16 residues in the CDR3. V trimming: 1 base; J trimming: 3 bases; junction bases outside the gene matches: 6. Looked up from germline, CDR1 is SGHTA and CDR2 is FQGNSA. The CDR3: CASSLGRRGGKETQYF. Here the CDR3 DNA reads TGTGCCAGCAGCTTAGGACGGCGGGGGGGCAAAGAGACCCAGTACTTC. Full variable domain (rest looked up from reference TRBV7-2 and TRBJ2-5): GAGVSQSPSNKVTEKGKDVELRCDPISGHTALYWYRQSLGQGLEFLIYFQGNSAPDKSGLPSDRFSAERTGGSVSTLTIQRTQQEDSAVYLCASSLGRRGGKETQYFGPGTRLLVL.

This chain uses TRBV19 with TRBJ1-1; D might be TRBD1 (5 bases). There are 12 residues in the CDR3. Trimming removed 5 bases from V and 7 bases from J, with 11 bases in between. CDR1 LNHDA and CDR2 SQIVND come from the germline V gene (reference sequence). DNA for the CDR3: TGTGCCAGTAGTGTTACAGGAGGTGAAGCTTTCTTT. Its protein product is CASSVTGGEAFF. Variable domain in full (rest from reference TRBV19 and TRBJ1-1): DGGITQSPKYLFRKEGQNVTLSCEQNLNHDAMYWYRQDPGQGLRLIYYSQIVNDFQKGDIAEGYSVSREKKESFPLTVTSAQKNPTAFYLCASSVTGGEAFFGQGTRLTVV.

The chain recombines TRBV5-1 with TRBJ2-7, with 10 bases aligning to TRBD1. CDR1 SGHRS and CDR2 YFSETQ come from the germline V gene. The CDR3 consists of 14 residues. Trimming at V came to 3 bases and at J to 2 bases, leaving 2 bases not matched to a gene. The chain's CDR3 is CASSWDRGPYEQYF. DNA for the CDR3: TGCGCCAGCAGCTGGGACAGGGGCCCCTACGAGCAGTACTTC.

This clonotype appeared a single time. The chain has TRBV5-1 and TRBJ2-5; no definite D call. Germline lookup yields CDR1 SGHRS and CDR2 YFSETQ. The CDR3 is made up of 16 amino acids. V lost 7 bases and J 3 bases, leaving 22 bases between the germline ends. The CDR3 region is CASQEVTRGMKETQYF. The DNA for the CDR3 is TGCGCCAGCCAAGAGGTGACAAGAGGCATGAAAGAGACCCAGTACTTC. The full variable domain, completed using reference TRBV5-1 and TRBJ2-5, is KAGVTQTPRYLIKTRGQQVTLSCSPISGHRSVSWYQQTPGQGLQFLFEYFSETQRNKGNFPGRFSGRQFSNSRSEMNVSTLELGDSALYLCASQEVTRGMKETQYFGPGTRLLVL.

The chain is built from TRBV12-3 or TRBV12-4 and TRBJ2-2; no clear D. The V end was cut by 3 bases, the J end by 8 bases, with 4 bases between. The CDR3 totals 11 residues. The CDR3 is CASSFSGELFF. The DNA for the CDR3 is TGTGCCAGCAGTTTCTCGGGGGAGCTGTTTTTT.

CDR3 residues: CASSPEQMFTQYF. The CDR3, as DNA: TGTGCCAGCAGCCCCGAACAGATGTTTACGCAGTATTTT. The V call is TRBV7-2, the J call TRBJ2-3; D gene ambiguous. V dropped 5 bases and J dropped 8 bases, with 14 bases sitting between them. Germline V CDR1 and CDR2: SGHTA, FQGNSA. The CDR3 is made up of 13 amino acids.

This clonotype turned up a few times. J is TRBJ1-2 and V is TRBV2, with TRBD1 as a possible D gene (5 bases). The CDR3 runs to 14 residues. In germline, CDR1 is SNHLY, CDR2 FYNNEI. V was clipped by 7 bases and J by 6 bases, with 18 bases between them. CDR3 loop: CASTGVRREHGYTF. CDR3 sequence (DNA): TGTGCCAGCACCGGGGTCCGCAGGGAGCATGGCTACACCTTC.

Only a few counts were recorded for this clonotype. The V and J genes are TRBV12-3 or TRBV12-4 and TRBJ2-3; 7 bases are a match to TRBD1. This CDR3 spans 15 amino acids. Losses at the gene ends were 5 bases for V and 0 bases for J; bases not matched to a gene: 5. The CDR3 region has the DNA TGTGCCAGCAGTCTCCGGACAGGTAGCACAGATACGCAGTATTTT. It codes for CASSLRTGSTDTQYF.

J is TRBJ1-1 and V is TRBV11-2, with D perhaps TRBD1 (6 bases). CDR3 length: 16 amino acids. The V and J ends lost 7 bases and 5 bases respectively, with 23 bases between them. The germline V gene has CDR1 SGHAT and CDR2 FQNNGV. This chain's CDR3 is CASTKGSLEGETEAFF. CDR3 nucleotides: TGTGCCAGCACTAAAGGAAGTCTTGAGGGGGAGACTGAAGCTTTCTTT.

The CDR3 loop reads CASSYQDGHRGIQYF. The CDR3 bases are TGTGCCAGCAGTTACCAGGACGGCCACCGAGGCATTCAGTACTTC. The chain joins TRBV6-5 to TRBJ2-4; D is ambiguous. The CDR3 covers 15 residues. Per germline, CDR1 MNHEY and CDR2 SVGAGI. Trimming removed 2 bases at V and 9 bases at J, with 17 bases between.

The J gene is TRBJ1-2, the V gene TRBV19; 7 bases are a match to TRBD1. CDR3 length: 14 amino acids. Germline CDR1 LNHDA, CDR2 SQIVND (reference sequence). V dropped 5 bases and J dropped 4; count of bases not matched to a gene: 7. CDR3 amino acids: CASSPMTGFYGYTF. CDR3 sequence (DNA): TGTGCCAGTAGTCCGATGACAGGGTTCTATGGCTACACCTTC. Drawing the rest from reference TRBV19 and TRBJ1-2, the complete variable domain is DGGITQSPKYLFRKEGQNVTLSCEQNLNHDAMYWYRQDPGQGLRLIYYSQIVNDFQKGDIAEGYSVSREKKESFPLTVTSAQKNPTAFYLCASSPMTGFYGYTFGSGTRLTVV.